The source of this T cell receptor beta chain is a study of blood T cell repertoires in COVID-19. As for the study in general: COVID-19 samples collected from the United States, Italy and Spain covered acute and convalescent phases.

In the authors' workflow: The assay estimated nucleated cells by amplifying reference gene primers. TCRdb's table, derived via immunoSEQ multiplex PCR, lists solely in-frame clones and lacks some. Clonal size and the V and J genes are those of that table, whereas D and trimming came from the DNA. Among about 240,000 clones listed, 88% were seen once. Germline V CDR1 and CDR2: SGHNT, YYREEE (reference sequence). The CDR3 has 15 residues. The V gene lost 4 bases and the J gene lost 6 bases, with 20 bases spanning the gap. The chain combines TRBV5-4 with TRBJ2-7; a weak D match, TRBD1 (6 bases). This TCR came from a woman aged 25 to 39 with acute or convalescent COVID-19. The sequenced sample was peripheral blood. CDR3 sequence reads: CASSPQGLVPSEQYF. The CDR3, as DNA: TGTGCCAGCAGCCCCCAGGGGCTAGTACCAAGCGAGCAGTACTTC.